The entry below gives a single T cell receptor beta chain sequence along with its context. This specimen belongs to a study of technical replicates of blood from several donors. The CDR3 is 13 residues long. TCRdb keeps only in-frame clones here, not all; method: immunoSEQ multiplex PCR. The data show about 95,000 clones, 90% to 95% seen once. The TCR was taken from a human donor in good health. What was sequenced was T cells isolated from PBMCs. The chain has TRBV21-1 and TRBJ2-7; the table assigns TRBD2, which was not confirmed against the DNA. TRBV21-1 counts as a pseudogene. The DNA for the CDR3 is TGTGCCAGCAGCAAAGCGGGAGCGGGGGAGCAGTACTTC. The encoded protein is CASSKAGAGEQYF.